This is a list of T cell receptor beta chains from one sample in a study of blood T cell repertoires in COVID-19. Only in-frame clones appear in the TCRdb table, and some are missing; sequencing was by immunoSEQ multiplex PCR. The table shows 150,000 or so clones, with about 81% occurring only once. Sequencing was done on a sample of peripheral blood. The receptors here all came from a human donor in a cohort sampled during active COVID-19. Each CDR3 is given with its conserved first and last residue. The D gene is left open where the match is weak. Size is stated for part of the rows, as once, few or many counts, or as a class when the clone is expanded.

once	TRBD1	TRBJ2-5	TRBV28	CASSSPRDRGPGTQYF	TGTGCCAGCAGTTCTCCCCGGGACAGGGGGCCGGGGACCCAGTACTTC
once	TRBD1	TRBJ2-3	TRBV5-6	CASSVEDRGTDTQYF	TGTGCCAGCAGCGTCGAGGACAGGGGGACAGATACGCAGTATTTT
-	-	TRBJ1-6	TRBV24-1	CATSDPSAGLGSPLHF	TGTGCCACCAGTGACCCCTCAGCGGGACTTGGTTCACCCCTCCACTTT
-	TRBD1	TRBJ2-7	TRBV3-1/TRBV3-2	CASSPQGALGYEQYF	TGTGCCAGCAGTCCACAGGGGGCTCTGGGATACGAGCAGTACTTC
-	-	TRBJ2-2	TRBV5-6	CASSFLGPNTGELFF	TGTGCCAGCAGCTTTTTGGGGCCTAACACCGGGGAGCTGTTTTTT
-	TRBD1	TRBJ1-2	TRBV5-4	CASSRWEDRTSSARYGYTF	TGTGCCAGCAGCCGCTGGGAGGACAGGACGTCGTCTGCTAGGTATGGCTACACCTTC
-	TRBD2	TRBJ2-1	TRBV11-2	CASSLVFSIGGGSNEQFF	TGTGCCAGCAGCTTAGTCTTTTCCATTGGCGGGGGTTCCAATGAGCAGTTCTTC
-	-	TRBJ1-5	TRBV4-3	CASSPTGGNQPQHF	TGCGCCAGCAGCCCAACAGGCGGCAATCAGCCCCAGCATTTT
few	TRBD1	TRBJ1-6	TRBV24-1	CATTSPGQGSSPLHF	TGTGCCACCACCTCTCCGGGACAGGGTTCGTCACCCCTCCACTTT
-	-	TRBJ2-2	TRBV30	CAWTWRGGPTGELFF	TGTGCCTGGACTTGGCGGGGAGGCCCCACCGGGGAGCTGTTTTTT
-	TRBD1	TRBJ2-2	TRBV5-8	CASSHGDRGRTGELFF	TGTGCCAGCAGCCATGGGGACAGGGGGAGGACCGGGGAGCTGTTTTTT
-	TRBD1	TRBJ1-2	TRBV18	CASSPWTGAEYGYTF	TGTGCCAGCTCACCTTGGACAGGGGCGGAGTATGGCTACACCTTC
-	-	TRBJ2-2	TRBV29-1	CSVYLPGVRYRNTGELFF	TGCAGCGTTTATCTTCCAGGGGTGCGCTACAGGAACACCGGGGAGCTGTTTTTT